A selection of T cell receptor beta chains follows, all from one sample in a study of cytomegalovirus exposure and HLA in healthy donors. The data were produced by immunoSEQ multiplex PCR, yet TCRdb's version contains in-frame clones alone and is incomplete. The sample holds roughly 240,000 clones; about 85% are singletons and the top ten take about 0.22%. Sample: PBMCs. The receptors derive from a girl aged 2-15 years in good health and CMV-seronegative. CDR3s include the opening cysteine and the closing phenylalanine or tryptophan. The order of the fields is clone size, D gene, J gene, V gene, CDR3 DNA, CDR3 protein. D genes are given only for firm matches. A clone size is listed for some rows: how often the clone was seen (once, few, many), or a class if it is expanded.

.,.,TRBJ2-3,TRBV5-4,TGTGCCAGCAGCCCGGCGGTAAACACAGATACGCAGTATTTT,CASSPAVNTDTQYF
.,TRBD1,TRBJ1-1,TRBV29-1,TGCAGCGTTGCAGGGGGGAACACTGAAGCTTTCTTT,CSVAGGNTEAFF
.,TRBD2,TRBJ2-2,TRBV19,TGTGCCAGTAACCAGCGGGAGGGGAGGACCGGGGAGCTGTTTTTT,CASNQREGRTGELFF
.,TRBD2,TRBJ2-1,TRBV30,TGTGCCTGGGAACGGGGTTTGACTAGCGGGGGGGACAATGAGCAGTTCTTC,CAWERGLTSGGDNEQFF
.,.,TRBJ2-7,TRBV12-5,TGTGCTAGTGGGCCGACAGGAAACTACGAGCAGTACTTC,CASGPTGNYEQYF
.,.,TRBJ2-7,TRBV5-1,TGCGCCAGCAGCTTGTTGACCCGGGACGAGCAGTACTTC,CASSLLTRDEQYF
.,TRBD1,TRBJ2-2,TRBV10-1,TGCGCCAGCAGTGAGTCTGGGACAGGGGCCACCGGGGAGCTGTTTTTT,CASSESGTGATGELFF
.,.,TRBJ1-6,TRBV5-5,TGTGCCAGCAGCTTTACAGAATCCCGTTTCTCACCCCTCCACTTT,CASSFTESRFSPLHF
.,TRBD1,TRBJ2-2,TRBV19,TGTGCCAGTAGTGCCCGGGACAGGGGTGGCGGGGAGCTGTTTTTT,CASSARDRGGGELFF
.,.,TRBJ1-4,TRBV6-1,TGTGCCAGCAGTGCACAGGGAGCTAGAAATGAAAAACTGTTTTTT,CASSAQGARNEKLFF
.,TRBD2,TRBJ2-5,TRBV29-1,TGCAGCGTGGGACTAGCGGGTGGAGAGACCCAGTACTTC,CSVGLAGGETQYF
.,TRBD2,TRBJ2-7,TRBV6-6,TGTGCCAGCAGTTACTATGGCGGGAGGAAAGATTACGAGCAGTACTTC,CASSYYGGRKDYEQYF
.,.,TRBJ2-1,TRBV7-9,TGTGCCAGCAGCGTGAGAGAGAGCTCCTACAATGAGCAGTTCTTC,CASSVRESSYNEQFF
.,.,TRBJ1-2,TRBV5-5,TGTGCCAGCAGCTCGGAGGAGGGGTATAACTATGGCTACACCTTC,CASSSEEGYNYGYTF
.,TRBD2,TRBJ2-6,TRBV5-4,TGTGCCAGCAGCTTGGGGGGACTAGCGGACTCTGGGGCCAACGTCCTGACTTTC,CASSLGGLADSGANVLTF
.,TRBD1,TRBJ1-5,TRBV7-9,TGTGCCAGCAGCTTTGACAGGGGTAATCAGCCCCAGCATTTT,CASSFDRGNQPQHF
.,.,TRBJ2-1,TRBV4-1,TGCGCCAGCAGCCAAGATCACTACAATGAGCAGTTCTTC,CASSQDHYNEQFF
.,TRBD1,TRBJ1-1,TRBV11-2,TGTGCCAGCAGCTCGAAGACAGGGGACATAATGAACACTGAAGCTTTCTTT,CASSSKTGDIMNTEAFF
once,.,TRBJ2-3,TRBV5-4,TGTGCCAGCAGCTGGCCCCGGGGGTTAGGCGCAGATACGCAGTATTTT,CASSWPRGLGADTQYF
.,TRBD2,TRBJ2-7,TRBV7-9,TGTGCCAGCAGTGGGACTAGCGGGGTTCTCGAGCAGTACTTC,CASSGTSGVLEQYF
.,TRBD1,TRBJ1-2,TRBV4-1,TGCGCCAGCAGCCAGTGGACAGGTGATAACTATGGCTACACCTTC,CASSQWTGDNYGYTF
.,.,TRBJ1-6,TRBV19,TGTGCCAGTAGTATTCCCCCGGGAGGCTCCTATAATTCACCCCTCCACTTT,CASSIPPGGSYNSPLHF
.,TRBD1,TRBJ1-5,TRBV6-4,TGTGCCAGCAGTGCGACAGGGAACAATCAGCCCCAGCATTTT,CASSATGNNQPQHF
.,.,TRBJ1-1,TRBV6-5,TGTGCCAGCAGTTACATCCCAGGGAAAGCTTTCTTT,CASSYIPGKAFF
.,TRBD1,TRBJ2-3,TRBV14,TGTGCCAGCAGCCAGCCGGGACAGAGCACAGATACGCAGTATTTT,CASSQPGQSTDTQYF
.,TRBD2,TRBJ2-3,TRBV2,TGTGCCAGCAGGCGGACTAGCGGGGGCACAGATACGCAGTATTTT,CASRRTSGGTDTQYF
.,TRBD2,TRBJ2-7,TRBV6-1,TGTGCCAGCAGTGGGTGGCTAGCGGGGGGTAGTAGGGAGCAGTACTTC,CASSGWLAGGSREQYF
.,TRBD2,TRBJ2-7,TRBV27,TGTGCCAGCAGACCCGCGGGAGACAAAGGGCAGTACTTC,CASRPAGDKGQYF
.,TRBD1,TRBJ2-5,TRBV5-1,TGCGCCAGCAGCTTAGGGACAGTCCAAGAGACCCAGTACTTC,CASSLGTVQETQYF
.,.,TRBJ1-2,TRBV1,TGCACCAGCAGCCAAGAAACCGACAGGGAGGCTAATGGCTACACCTTC,CTSSQETDREANGYTF
.,TRBD1,TRBJ2-6,TRBV2,TGTGCCAGCAGTACGACAGGGTCTGGGGCCAACGTCCTGACTTTC,CASSTTGSGANVLTF
.,TRBD1,TRBJ2-7,TRBV13,TGTGCCAGCAGCTTCTATTCGAGGACAGGGGCCTACGAGCAGTACTTC,CASSFYSRTGAYEQYF
.,TRBD1,TRBJ2-7,TRBV7-9,TGTGCCAGCAGCAGACAGGGACACACCTACGAGCAGTACTTC,CASSRQGHTYEQYF
.,.,TRBJ1-1,TRBV2,TGTGCCAGCATAAGGGAAGCTGGGGCTTCGGCTGAAGCTTTCTTT,CASIREAGASAEAFF
.,.,TRBJ1-3,TRBV11-2,TGTGCCAGCAGCTTAGGCCCCAGGGGCCGAGAGGGAAACACCATATATTTT,CASSLGPRGREGNTIYF
.,.,TRBJ2-1,TRBV6-5,TGTGCCAGCAGTCCTCTACCCGATGAGCAGTTCTTC,CASSPLPDEQFF
.,.,TRBJ2-3,TRBV5-1,TGCGCCAGCAGCTTGCGACTAGACACAGATACGCAGTATTTT,CASSLRLDTDTQYF
.,.,TRBJ1-5,TRBV2,TGTGCCAGCAGCTGGGGCTTCAATCAGCCCCAGCATTTT,CASSWGFNQPQHF
once,.,TRBJ2-5,TRBV2,TGTGCCAGCAGTGAAAATCACATCCCAGAGACCCAGTACTTC,CASSENHIPETQYF
.,.,TRBJ1-1,TRBV5-1,TGCGCCAGCAGAGACTCGGGGAACACTGAAGCTTTCTTT,CASRDSGNTEAFF
.,TRBD2,TRBJ2-1,TRBV7-2,TGTGCCAGCAGCTTTGCCGGGACTAGCGGTTACAATGAGCAGTTCTTC,CASSFAGTSGYNEQFF
.,TRBD1,TRBJ2-1,TRBV9,TGTGCCAGCAGCGTAGGACTGAGGGGGCCTTACAATGAGCAGTTCTTC,CASSVGLRGPYNEQFF
.,TRBD2,TRBJ2-7,TRBV27,TGTGCCACAAGGACTAGCGGGGGGGGGAGCTCCTACGAGCAGTACTTC,CATRTSGGGSSYEQYF
.,.,TRBJ1-2,TRBV7-9,TGTGCCAGCAGCCGTATCACCCCACGAGGGCGGGACGACGGTGGCTACACCTTC,CASSRITPRGRDDGGYTF
.,TRBD2,TRBJ2-7,TRBV5-1,TGCGCCAGCAGCTTAGCGGGAGGGCTTATCTACGAGCAGTACTTC,CASSLAGGLIYEQYF
.,.,TRBJ2-7,TRBV27,TGTGCCAGCAGTTTCTCGGGGAGGGAGCAGTACTTC,CASSFSGREQYF
.,.,TRBJ1-1,TRBV2,TGTGCCAGCAGCACTGACAAGAACACTGAAGCTTTCTTT,CASSTDKNTEAFF
.,TRBD2,TRBJ2-1,TRBV7-2,TGTGCCAGCAGCTTGGGTCGTCTAGCGGGGAGGGACAATGAGCAGTTCTTC,CASSLGRLAGRDNEQFF